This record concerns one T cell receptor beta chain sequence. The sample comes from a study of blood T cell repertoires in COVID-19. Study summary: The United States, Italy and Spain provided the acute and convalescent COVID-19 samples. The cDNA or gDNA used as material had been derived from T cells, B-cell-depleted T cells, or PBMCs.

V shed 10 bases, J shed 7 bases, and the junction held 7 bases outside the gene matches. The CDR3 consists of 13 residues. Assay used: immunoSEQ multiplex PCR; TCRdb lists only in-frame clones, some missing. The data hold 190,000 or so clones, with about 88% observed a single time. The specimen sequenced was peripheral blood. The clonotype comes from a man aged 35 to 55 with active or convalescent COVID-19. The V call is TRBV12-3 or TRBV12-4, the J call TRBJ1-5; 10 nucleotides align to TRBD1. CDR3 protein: CATGTGESQPQHF. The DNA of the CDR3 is TGTGCCACCGGGACAGGGGAGAGCCAGCCCCAGCATTTT.